Listed here are 12 T cell receptor beta chains from one sample, sequenced in a study of beta chain features in type 1 diabetes. Study-wide results and caveats: Moderately but significantly shorter TCRB CDR3s were found in Type 1 diabetes patients in all four CD4+ subsets.

What was sequenced were expressed TCRB transcripts, since all of the isolated RNA had been reverse transcribed. Sequencing was performed with immunoSEQ multiplex PCR; in TCRdb, only in-frame clones are kept and a portion is missing. The repertoire holds more than 25,000 clones, with about 45% as singletons. Which antigens these TCRs recognize remains unknown. Sample: stem cell memory CD4+ T cells from blood. These receptors came from a man between 25 and 39 years old with type 1 diabetes.

Only a few counts were recorded for this clone. The V gene is TRBV11-2, the J gene TRBJ2-1; D is undetermined. Trimming took off 5 bases at V and 3 bases at J, with 14 bases between the two ends. Germline lookup yields CDR1 SGHAT and CDR2 FQNNGV. There are 15 residues in the CDR3. The CDR3 is CASSPSGQYYNEQFF. CDR3 nucleotide sequence: TGTGCCAGCAGCCCATCGGGTCAATACTACAATGAGCAGTTCTTC.

The chain links TRBV5-1 to TRBJ1-4; possible D gene TRBD1, 5 bases. CDR1 is SGHRS, CDR2 YFSETQ, per germline. The CDR3 runs to 14 residues. V was pared by 3 bases and J by 7 bases, with 13 bases between. The CDR3 DNA follows: TGCGCCAGCAGCTCGGGGGGTAGAGGTGAAAAACTGTTTTTT. The encoded protein is CASSSGGRGEKLFF. Supplemented by reference TRBV5-1 and TRBJ1-4, the full variable domain reads KAGVTQTPRYLIKTRGQQVTLSCSPISGHRSVSWYQQTPGQGLQFLFEYFSETQRNKGNFPGRFSGRQFSNSRSEMNVSTLELGDSALYLCASSSGGRGEKLFFGSGTQLSVL.

The rearrangement uses TRBV4-2 and TRBJ2-1, with D possibly TRBD1 on 5 matching bases. Germline V gene lookup returns CDR1 LGHNA and CDR2 YNFKEQ. V was clipped by 0 bases and J by 5 bases, with 11 bases between them. The CDR3 is 15 residues long. CDR3 sequence: CASSQDAIRDNEQFF. CDR3 nucleotide sequence: TGTGCCAGCAGCCAAGATGCGATCAGGGACAATGAGCAGTTCTTC.

This clone has only a few counts. The chain employs TRBV5-1 and TRBJ2-3; D is perhaps TRBD2 (5 bases). Trimming removed 5 bases from V and 2 bases from J, with 12 bases in between. Germline loops: CDR1 SGHRS, CDR2 YFSETQ. The CDR3 is made up of 14 amino acids. In nucleotides, the CDR3 is TGCGCCAGCAGAGAGGGCGGTCCCACAGATACGCAGTATTTT. It translates to CASREGGPTDTQYF.

This chain joins TRBV7-6 and TRBJ2-1; 9 bases align to TRBD2. This CDR3 contains 16 residues. Trimming at V came to 2 bases and at J to 2 bases, leaving 4 bases not matched to a gene. Germline loops: CDR1 SGHVS, CDR2 FNYEAQ. CDR3 amino acids: CASSLRSSGTYNEQFF. Written as DNA, the CDR3 is TGTGCCAGCAGCTTAAGGTCTAGCGGGACCTACAATGAGCAGTTCTTC.

This rearrangement joins TRBV18 to TRBJ2-1, with D tentatively TRBD2 (5 bases). The CDR3 sequence is 12 residues long. Germline V gene lookup returns CDR1 KGHSH and CDR2 LQKENI. Trimming removed 5 bases from V and 8 bases from J, with 10 bases in between. The CDR3 spells CASSTYGDEQFF. For the CDR3, the DNA is TGTGCCAGCTCAACCTACGGGGATGAGCAGTTCTTC. The whole variable domain, remainder taken from reference TRBV18 and TRBJ2-1, is NAGVMQNPRHLVRRRGQEARLRCSPMKGHSHVYWYRQLPEEGLKFMVYLQKENIIDESGMPKERFSAEFPKEGPSILRIQQVVRGDSAAYFCASSTYGDEQFFGPGTRLTVL.

The chain joins TRBV4-2 to TRBJ2-2; D uncertain. CDR1 and CDR2 from the germline V gene are LGHNA and YNFKEQ. V lost 1 base and J lost 6, with 9 bases in between. CDR3 size: 14 residues. The CDR3 sequence is CASSQGPTPGELFF. For the CDR3, the DNA is TGTGCCAGCAGCCAAGGTCCCACTCCCGGGGAGCTGTTTTTT.

This clone is a singleton in its sample. The chain joins TRBV5-1 to TRBJ1-2; maybe TRBD1 (6 bases). V lost 4 bases to trimming and J lost 4 bases, with 11 bases between them. The CDR3 contains 13 residues. Per the germline V gene, CDR1 is SGHRS and CDR2 is YFSETQ. The CDR3 DNA follows: TGCGCCAGCAGCCAGACAGGACTCTATGGCTACACCTTC. This sequence encodes CASSQTGLYGYTF.

A single count supports this clone. At one boundary the junction diverges from the germline segment, which might be a read error. Other DNA sequences in the same sample also yield this CDR3. The chain carries TRBV15 and TRBJ1-2, with 7 bases fitting TRBD1. This CDR3 has 15 residues. CDR1 and CDR2 from the germline V gene are LNHNV and YYDKDF (reference sequence). The CDR3 DNA reads as TGCGCCACCAGCATTCGGCCAGGGGGTGGCTATGGCTACACCTTC. Translated: CATSIRPGGGYGYTF.

This rearrangement joins TRBV5-1 to TRBJ1-2; 7 bases align to TRBD1. Germline CDR1 SGHRS, CDR2 YFSETQ. After removal of 4 bases from V and 2 bases from J, the junction contained 14 bases not matched to a gene. The CDR3 sequence is 17 residues long. This CDR3 is CASSRHPDGTENYGYTF. In DNA form, the CDR3 reads TGCGCCAGCAGCCGCCACCCGGACGGGACAGAGAACTATGGCTACACCTTC.

This chain uses TRBV7-8 with TRBJ2-3; 9 bases fit TRBD2. V lost 5 bases and J lost 5; bases outside the gene matches: 14. The CDR3 is 17 residues long. Germline CDR1 reads SGHVS; CDR2 reads FQNEAQ. CDR3 nucleotide sequence: TGTGCCAGCAGCCTGACCAGACCGGGACTAGCCGGAGATACGCAGTATTTT. This translates into CASSLTRPGLAGDTQYF.

In the case of this clone: At one end, the junction sequence differs from germline, possibly due to a read error. This chain links TRBV6-6 with TRBJ1-5; 7 nucleotides line up with TRBD1. The CDR3 sequence is 15 residues long. CDR1 is MNHNY and CDR2 is SVGAGI in the germline V gene (reference sequence). The CDR3 sequence: CASIYRDSNNQPQHF. The CDR3 DNA sequence: TGTGCCAGCATTTACCGGGACAGCAACAATCAGCCCCAGCATTTT.